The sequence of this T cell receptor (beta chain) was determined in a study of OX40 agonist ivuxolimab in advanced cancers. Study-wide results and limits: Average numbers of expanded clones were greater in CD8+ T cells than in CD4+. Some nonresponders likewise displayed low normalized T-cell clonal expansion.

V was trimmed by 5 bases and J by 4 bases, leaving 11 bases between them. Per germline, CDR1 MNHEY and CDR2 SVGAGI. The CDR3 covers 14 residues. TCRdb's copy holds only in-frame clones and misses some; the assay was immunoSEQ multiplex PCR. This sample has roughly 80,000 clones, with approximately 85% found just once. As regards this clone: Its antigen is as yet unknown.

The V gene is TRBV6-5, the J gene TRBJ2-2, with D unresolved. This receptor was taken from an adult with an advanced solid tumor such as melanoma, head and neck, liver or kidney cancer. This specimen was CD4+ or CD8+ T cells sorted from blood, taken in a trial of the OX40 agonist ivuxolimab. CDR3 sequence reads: CASSATHTTGELFF. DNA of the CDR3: TGTGCCAGCAGTGCAACCCATACCACCGGGGAGCTGTTTTTT.